This entry features one T cell receptor beta chain sequence. What antigen it recognizes has not been identified. Base qualities are not at hand, and no much larger clone is one base apart. This record belongs to a study of blood T cell repertoires in COVID-19 (dated by TCRdb to the early 2020s). General notes on the study: Samples covering the acute and convalescent phases of COVID-19 were provided by collaborators in the United States, Italy and Spain. The material from the prospective study consisted of cDNA or gDNA derived from T cells, B-cell-depleted T cells, or PBMCs. Subjects who had been exposed to COVID-19, were actively infected with it, or had recovered from it provided the deeply sampled blood TCRbeta repertoires that made up the dataset. The repertoires were released in a freely available public database intended as a resource for research on the immune response to SARS-CoV-2. The samples were drawn from two sources: the first 160 participants of the ongoing ImmuneRACE study, and some 1,300 subjects contributed by 6 global collaborators. Sample metadata almost always included a de-identified subject ID, COVID-19 status, age in years and sex. Where available, HLA class I and class II types were taken from metadata supplied by the sample provider and were not determined by assay-based typing.

The collaborating institutions used their own protocols to collect whole blood in K2EDTA tubes. For TCRbeta analysis, collaborators shipped samples in one of three forms: frozen whole blood, isolated PBMCs, or DNA extracted from either of those sample types. The immunoSEQ Assay, a bias-controlled multiplex PCR, was used to amplify TCRbeta CDR3 regions from genomic DNA. On the authors' methods: Within the assay, amplification of reference gene primers was used to estimate how many nucleated cells each sample contained. To quantify the absolute abundance of each unique TCRbeta CDR3 rearrangement, sequence reads were collapsed and filtered. For each sample, productive Simpson clonality was calculated by taking the square root of Simpson's diversity index across productive rearrangements. The immuneACCESS repertoire file appears here via TCRdb, limited to in-frame rearrangements. These files lack a portion of the clones; in checked studies, under half of the deficit traces to unresolved V genes, and the cause of the others is not known. That table supplies the V and J calls and clone size; D and trimming were determined from the DNA. This sample is represented by around 61,000 clones; roughly 90% of them were singletons. The ten largest clones represent approximately 1.5% of the sample.

CDR1 and CDR2, looked up from the germline V gene (reference sequence), are SGHNT and YYREEE. The CDR3 starts with the cysteine, ends with the phenylalanine, and has 18 residues. Only CDR3 DNA is held: 54 bases, read in frame from base 1. V is pruned by 0 bases and J by 3 bases, leaving 10 bases of the junction without a gene match. Results the study describes overall, beyond this receptor: The quantity of clinical and demographic metadata differed by source and by participant and was supplied without curation.

This clonotype was obtained from a man aged 55-75 years with acute or convalescent COVID-19. This sequence uses TRBV5-4 and TRBJ2-7; 12 nucleotides in the junction match TRBD2. Material: peripheral blood. The CDR3 reads CASSLVALAGGPHYEQYF. The bases read TGTGCCAGCAGCTTGGTCGCGCTAGCGGGGGGGCCTCACTACGAGCAGTACTTC. The entire variable domain, with the stretches around the CDR3 drawn from the reference TRBV5-4 and TRBJ2-7 proteins, is ETGVTQSPTHLIKTRGQQVTLRCSSQSGHNTVSWYQQALGQGPQFIFQYYREEENGRGNFPPRFSGLQFPNYSSELNVNALELDDSALYLCASSLVALAGGPHYEQYFGPGTRLTVT.